This paragraph covers one T cell receptor beta chain sequence. The antigen is unknown. This record comes from a study of T cells in Graves' hyperthyroidism and ophthalmopathy. The study, taken as a whole, reports: Ophthalmopathy got predicted by the model a median about six months before its onset.

Amplification yielded TCR beta CDR3 regions, with RNA transcripts as the source. Carried out on the TCR CDR3, a first-round RT-PCR used the HTBI primer set. MiXCR, applied by TCRdb to the multiplex PCR reads, yields one record per CDR3 protein. Of around 600,000 distinct CDR3 sequences listed, approximately 15% are singletons. Inclusion characteristics of ophthalmopathy patients comprised a Clinical Activity Score of at least 3, a NOSPECS grade of at least 4, and duration under 3 months. Patients were excluded because of uncontrolled infection, other autoimmune disease, pregnancy or lactation. Trimming pared 3 bases from V and 8 bases from J, leaving 13 bases between. CDR3 length: 14 residues.

The material sequenced was blood. This TCR came from a woman between 45 and 60 years old with Graves' ophthalmopathy. The chain links TRBV12-3 or TRBV12-4 to TRBJ1-4; D call uncertain. The CDR3 DNA reads as TGTGCCAGCAGTTTTGGGGTGTCGGCCGAAAAACTGTTTTTT. It encodes CASSFGVSAEKLFF.